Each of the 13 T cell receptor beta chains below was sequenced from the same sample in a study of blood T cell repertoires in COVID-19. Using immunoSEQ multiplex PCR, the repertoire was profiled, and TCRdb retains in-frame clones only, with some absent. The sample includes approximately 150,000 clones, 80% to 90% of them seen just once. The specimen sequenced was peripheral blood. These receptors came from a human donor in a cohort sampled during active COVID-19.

Here the CDR3 reads CASSIEGPRGETQYF. The CDR3 bases are TGTGCCAGTAGTATAGAGGGCCCGCGGGGAGAGACCCAGTACTTC. The rearrangement uses TRBV19 and TRBJ2-5; a weak D match, TRBD2 (6 bases). V was pared by 0 bases and J by 4 bases, with 12 bases between. Germline CDR1 reads LNHDA; CDR2 reads SQIVND (reference sequence). The CDR3 sequence is 15 residues long.

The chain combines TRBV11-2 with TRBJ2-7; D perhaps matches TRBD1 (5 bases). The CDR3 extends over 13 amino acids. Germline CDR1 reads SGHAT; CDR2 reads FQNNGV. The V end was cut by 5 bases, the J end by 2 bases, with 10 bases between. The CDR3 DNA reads TGTGCCAGCAGCCCCGACAGCGCCTACGAGCAGTACTTC. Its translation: CASSPDSAYEQYF.

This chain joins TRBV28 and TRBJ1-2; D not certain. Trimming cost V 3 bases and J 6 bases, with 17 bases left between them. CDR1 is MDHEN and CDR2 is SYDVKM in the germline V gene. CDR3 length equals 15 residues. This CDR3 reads CASSLAGSGYNGYTF. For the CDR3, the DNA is TGTGCCAGCAGTTTGGCGGGATCTGGTTATAATGGCTACACCTTC.

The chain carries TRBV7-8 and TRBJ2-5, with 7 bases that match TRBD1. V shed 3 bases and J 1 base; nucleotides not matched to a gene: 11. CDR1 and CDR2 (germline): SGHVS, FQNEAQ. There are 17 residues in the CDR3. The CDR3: CASSLGTVRIFQETQYF. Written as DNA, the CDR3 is TGTGCCAGCAGCTTGGGGACAGTTCGAATCTTCCAAGAGACCCAGTACTTC.

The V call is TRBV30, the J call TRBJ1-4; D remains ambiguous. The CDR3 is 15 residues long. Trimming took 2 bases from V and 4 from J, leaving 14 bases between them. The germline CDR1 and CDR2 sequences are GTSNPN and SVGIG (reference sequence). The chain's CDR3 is CAWSSYLGNNEKLFF. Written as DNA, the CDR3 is TGTGCCTGGAGTTCATACCTAGGAAATAATGAAAAACTGTTTTTT.

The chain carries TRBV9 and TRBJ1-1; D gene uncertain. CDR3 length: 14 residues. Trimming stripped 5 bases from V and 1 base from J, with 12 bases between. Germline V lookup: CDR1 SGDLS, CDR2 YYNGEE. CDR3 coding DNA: TGTGCCAGCAGTGGGAGGGATTGGAACACTGAAGCTTTCTTT. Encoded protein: CASSGRDWNTEAFF.

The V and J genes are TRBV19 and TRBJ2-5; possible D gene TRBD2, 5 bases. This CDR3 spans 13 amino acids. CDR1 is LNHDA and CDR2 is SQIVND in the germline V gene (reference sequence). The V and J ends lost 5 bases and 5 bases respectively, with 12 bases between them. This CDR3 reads CASSVGRGETQYF. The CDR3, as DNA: TGTGCCAGTAGTGTTGGGAGAGGCGAGACCCAGTACTTC.

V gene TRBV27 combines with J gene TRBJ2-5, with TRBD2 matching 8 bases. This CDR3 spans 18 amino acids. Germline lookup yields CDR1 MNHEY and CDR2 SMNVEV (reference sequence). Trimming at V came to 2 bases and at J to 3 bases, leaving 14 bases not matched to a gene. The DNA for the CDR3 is TGTGCCAGCAGTTTACTGGCGGGGGGTCCCGAGGAGAAAGAGACCCAGTACTTC. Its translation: CASSLLAGGPEEKETQYF.

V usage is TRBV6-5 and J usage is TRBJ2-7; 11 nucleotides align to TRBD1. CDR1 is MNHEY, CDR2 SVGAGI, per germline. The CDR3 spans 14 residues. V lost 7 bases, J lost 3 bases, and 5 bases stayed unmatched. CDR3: CASKSGTGGYEQYF. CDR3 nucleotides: TGTGCCAGCAAATCCGGGACAGGGGGCTACGAGCAGTACTTC.

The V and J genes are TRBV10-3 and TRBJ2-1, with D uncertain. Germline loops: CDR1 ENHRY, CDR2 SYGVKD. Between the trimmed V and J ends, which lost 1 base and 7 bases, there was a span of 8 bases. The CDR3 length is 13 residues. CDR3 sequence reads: CAISEWVENEQFF. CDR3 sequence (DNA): TGTGCCATCAGTGAGTGGGTGGAGAATGAGCAGTTCTTC.

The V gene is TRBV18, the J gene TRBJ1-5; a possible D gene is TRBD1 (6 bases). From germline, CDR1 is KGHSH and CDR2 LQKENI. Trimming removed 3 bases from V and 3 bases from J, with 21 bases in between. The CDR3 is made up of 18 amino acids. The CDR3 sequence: CASSPLAQGEAPNQPQHF. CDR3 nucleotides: TGTGCCAGCTCACCGCTAGCACAGGGAGAGGCGCCCAATCAGCCCCAGCATTTT.

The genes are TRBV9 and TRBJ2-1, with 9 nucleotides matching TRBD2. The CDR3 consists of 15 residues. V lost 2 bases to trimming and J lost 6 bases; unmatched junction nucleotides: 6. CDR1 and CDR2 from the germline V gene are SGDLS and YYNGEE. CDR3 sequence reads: CASSVGGLAANEQFF. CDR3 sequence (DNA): TGTGCCAGCAGCGTGGGGGGACTAGCCGCCAATGAGCAGTTCTTC.

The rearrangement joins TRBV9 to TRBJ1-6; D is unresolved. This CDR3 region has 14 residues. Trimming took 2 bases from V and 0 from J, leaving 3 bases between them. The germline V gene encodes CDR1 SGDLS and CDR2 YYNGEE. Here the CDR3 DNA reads TGTGCCAGCAGCGTCAGCTCCTATAATTCACCCCTCCACTTT. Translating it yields CASSVSSYNSPLHF.